These 32 T cell receptor beta chains were sequenced from one sample in a study of T cells in Graves' hyperthyroidism and ophthalmopathy. The source material, RNA transcripts, was used to amplify TCR beta CDR3 regions. First-round RT-PCR targeting the TCR CDR3 was performed with the HTBI primer set. TCRdb redid the calling of the multiplex PCR reads with MiXCR, one entry per CDR3 protein. Among about 610,000 distinct CDR3 sequences listed, more than 15% were seen once. Sequenced sample: blood. The receptors were gathered from a woman aged 40 to 49 with Graves' ophthalmopathy.

This clonotype was detected many times. The V call is TRBV6-1, the J call TRBJ2-5; TRBD2 aligns across 14 bases. The germline CDR1 and CDR2 sequences are MNHNS and SASEGT. The junction had 6 bases not matched to a gene; V was cut back by 7 bases and J by 5 bases. The CDR3 has 15 amino acids. The CDR3 sequence: CASTRLAGGRETQYF. CDR3 in DNA: TGTGCCAGCACCAGACTAGCGGGGGGGCGGGAGACCCAGTACTTC.

This clonotype was found a few times. The V call is TRBV3-1, the J call TRBJ1-1; D is perhaps TRBD1 (6 bases). This CDR3 region has 15 residues. The V end lost 0 bases, the J end lost 8 bases, and 16 bases lay between the germline ends. CDR1 LGHDT and CDR2 YNNKEL come from the germline V gene (reference sequence). The CDR3: CASSQDHGGGAEAFF. In DNA, the CDR3 is TGTGCCAGCAGCCAAGATCACGGAGGGGGGGCCGAAGCTTTCTTT. The variable domain in full, completed from reference TRBV3-1 and TRBJ1-1, reads DTAVSQTPKYLVTQMGNDKSIKCEQNLGHDTMYWYKQDSKKFLKIMFSYNNKELIINETVPNRFSPKSPDKAHLNLHINSLELGDSAVYFCASSQDHGGGAEAFFGQGTRLTVV.

A few counts support this clonotype. The rearrangement joins TRBV29-1 to TRBJ1-2, with TRBD1 matching 7 bases. The CDR3 spans 14 residues. From germline, CDR1 is SQVTM and CDR2 ANQGSEA. V was clipped by 3 bases and J by 8 bases; unmatched bases: 12. CDR3 sequence reads: CSVDDLARGGGYTF. The DNA of the CDR3 is TGCAGCGTTGATGACCTGGCCAGGGGGGGCGGCTACACCTTC.

This clonotype was recorded at least ten times. The J gene is TRBJ2-7, the V gene TRBV28; TRBD1 aligns across 10 bases. Germline V gene data show CDR1 as MDHEN and CDR2 as SYDVKM. The V gene end was trimmed by 6 bases and the J gene end by 2 bases; junction bases not matched to a gene: 10. This CDR3 has 16 amino acids. CDR3 in amino acids: CASSPPPGQGTYEQYF. CDR3 sequence (DNA): TGTGCCAGCAGCCCGCCCCCGGGACAGGGGACCTACGAGCAGTACTTC.

The rearrangement joins TRBV7-9 to TRBJ1-6, with TRBD1 as a possible D gene (6 bases). CDR1 SEHNR and CDR2 FQNEAQ come from the germline V gene (reference sequence). With 1 base removed from V and 7 bases from J, the gap between germline ends came to 11 bases. This CDR3 is built from 15 residues. The CDR3 coding sequence is TGTGCCAGCAGCTTAGTACAGGGATTGAATTCACCCCTCCACTTT. It translates to CASSLVQGLNSPLHF.

A few counts support this clonotype. The chain recombines TRBV7-9 with TRBJ2-5; D possibly corresponds to TRBD2 (5 bases). Germline CDR1 SEHNR, CDR2 FQNEAQ (reference sequence). CDR3 length: 15 residues. V was cut by 1 base and J by 5 bases, with 14 bases left in between. The CDR3 sequence: CASSLGGRTWETQYF. Here the CDR3 DNA reads TGTGCCAGCAGCTTAGGAGGGCGTACATGGGAGACCCAGTACTTC.

This clonotype was observed many times. The chain carries TRBV6-1 and TRBJ2-1, with 12 nucleotides matching TRBD1. The CDR3 runs to 15 residues. Germline loops: CDR1 MNHNS, CDR2 SASEGT. Trimming took 7 bases from V and 4 from J; bases not matched to a gene: 5. For the CDR3, the DNA is TGTGCCAGCAACCCGGGACAGGGGGCTTACAATGAGCAGTTCTTC. Translated: CASNPGQGAYNEQFF.

The chain uses TRBV5-1 and TRBJ2-7; D is unclear. This CDR3 has 16 amino acids. Germline assignment: CDR1 SGHRS and CDR2 YFSETQ. The germline V and J ends were trimmed by 0 bases and 0 bases, with 13 bases remaining between them. This CDR3 reads CASSLEDARSSYEQYF. CDR3 DNA: TGCGCCAGCAGCTTGGAAGATGCGCGGAGCTCCTACGAGCAGTACTTC.

The chain links TRBV9 to TRBJ2-6, with D perhaps matching TRBD1 (6 bases). CDR3 length: 16 residues. Between the trimmed V and J ends, which lost 3 bases and 0 bases, there was a span of 10 bases. Germline lookup yields CDR1 SGDLS and CDR2 YYNGEE. The CDR3 region has the DNA TGTGCCAGCAGCGCAGGACAGTTCTCTGGGGCCAACGTCCTGACTTTC. Translating it yields CASSAGQFSGANVLTF. Using reference TRBV9 and TRBJ2-6 for the parts outside the CDR3, the full variable domain is DSGVTQTPKHLITATGQRVTLRCSPRSGDLSVYWYQQSLDQGLQFLIQYYNGEERAKGNILERFSAQQFPDLHSELNLSSLELGDSALYFCASSAGQFSGANVLTFGAGSRLTVL.

The genes are TRBV28 and TRBJ1-3, with D tentatively TRBD1 (5 bases). Between the trimmed V and J ends, which lost 7 bases and 4 bases, there was a span of 17 bases. Germline values: CDR1 MDHEN, CDR2 SYDVKM. CDR3 length: 15 amino acids. This CDR3 is CASTSPGASGNTIYF. The DNA for the CDR3 is TGTGCCAGCACCTCCCCTGGGGCTTCGGGAAACACCATATATTTT.

This clonotype was observed a handful of times. The rearrangement uses TRBV6-2 or TRBV6-3 and TRBJ1-6; D perhaps matches TRBD1 (5 bases). Trimming removed 5 bases from V and 7 bases from J, with 15 bases in between. CDR1 MNHEY and CDR2 SVGEGT come from the germline V gene. The CDR3 spans 15 residues. The CDR3 reads CASSLPGPTNSPLHF. CDR3 nucleotides: TGTGCCAGCAGTCTACCGGGACCGACGAATTCACCCCTCCACTTT.

The CDR3 loop reads CASALMREQYF. DNA for the CDR3: TGTGCCAGCGCCCTAATGAGGGAGCAGTACTTC. V and J are TRBV11-2 and TRBJ2-7; no firm D call. V shed 8 bases and J shed 7 bases, with 12 bases lying between them. The V gene's germline CDR1 is SGHAT and CDR2 FQNNGV. There are 11 residues in the CDR3.

V is TRBV6-6 and J is TRBJ2-7; D is perhaps TRBD2 (6 bases). V gave up 0 bases and J gave up 6 bases, with 12 bases separating them. There are 14 residues in the CDR3. Germline CDR1 MNHNY, CDR2 SVGAGI (reference sequence). This chain's CDR3 is CASSYSFGAGEQYF. The DNA for the CDR3 is TGTGCCAGCAGTTACTCTTTCGGAGCGGGCGAGCAGTACTTC.

V gene TRBV7-8 combines with J gene TRBJ2-1; maybe TRBD1 (5 bases). Per the germline V gene, CDR1 is SGHVS and CDR2 is FQNEAQ. The germline V and J ends were trimmed by 1 base and 14 bases, with 12 bases remaining between them. The CDR3 extends over 12 amino acids. CDR3 bases: TGTGCCAGCAGCTTAGGGGCAGGGATGAAGTTCTTC. Translating it yields CASSLGAGMKFF.

The sample holds a few counts of this clonotype. The V and J genes are TRBV6-5 and TRBJ2-4; D may be TRBD1 or TRBD2 (6 bases each). Trimming shortened V by 0 bases and J by 5 bases, and 14 bases separated the two germline ends. The CDR3 extends over 16 amino acids. The germline gives CDR1 MNHEY, CDR2 SVGAGI. CDR3 bases: TGTGCCAGCAGTTACTCGAAATGGGGGGCCCAAAACATTCAGTACTTC. It specifies CASSYSKWGAQNIQYF.

This clonotype was counted ten times or more. The chain is built from TRBV6-1 and TRBJ1-5, with D unresolved. The ends were cut back, 5 bases at V and 0 bases at J, with 8 bases in the middle. The germline CDR1 and CDR2 sequences are MNHNS and SASEGT. The CDR3 covers 14 residues. CDR3 DNA: TGTGCCAGCAGTTACATAAGTAGCAATCAGCCCCAGCATTTT. This encodes CASSYISSNQPQHF.

This clonotype was seen at least ten times. The chain uses TRBV28 and TRBJ2-1; 10 positions agree with TRBD2. The V and J ends lost 5 bases and 0 bases, in that order; junction bases with no gene match: 4. CDR3 length: 16 residues. Per the germline V gene, CDR1 is MDHEN and CDR2 is SYDVKM. In DNA, the CDR3 is TGTGCCAGCAGTGGTAGCGGGGGGATCTCCTACAATGAGCAGTTCTTC. Its protein product is CASSGSGGISYNEQFF. Combining the CDR3 with reference TRBV28 and TRBJ2-1 gives the whole variable domain DVKVTQSSRYLVKRTGEKVFLECVQDMDHENMFWYRQDPGLGLRLIYFSYDVKMKEKGDIPEGYSVSREKKERFSLILESASTNQTSMYLCASSGSGGISYNEQFFGPGTRLTVL.

As to this clonotype: Possible read error: a much larger clone is one base away. The CDR3 region is CASSSSTVPYGYAF. The CDR3 DNA reads as TGTGCCAGCAGTTCCTCGACAGTGCCCTATGGCTACGCCTTC. V usage is TRBV6-2 or TRBV6-3 and J usage is TRBJ1-2; a weak D match, TRBD1 (5 bases). This CDR3 spans 14 amino acids. Germline loops: CDR1 MNHEY, CDR2 SVGEGT.

This clonotype was found many times. The chain uses TRBV2 and TRBJ1-2; 8 bases agree with TRBD1. Germline V CDR1 and CDR2: SNHLY, FYNNEI. Trimming took 5 bases from V and 5 from J; bases not matched to a gene: 4. The CDR3 is 13 residues long. CDR3 nucleotides: TGTGCCAGCAGTAGACAGGGGTGGTATGGCTACACCTTC. This codes for CASSRQGWYGYTF.

The chain has TRBV7-8 and TRBJ2-1; D possibly corresponds to TRBD1 (5 bases). The DNA end favors TRBJ2-7, so the J call may be wrong. Germline V gene data show CDR1 as SGHVS and CDR2 as FQNEAQ. The CDR3 contains 15 residues. DNA for the CDR3: TGTGCCAGCAGCGCCAACCCCCAGGGAAACAATGAGCAGTACTTC. This codes for CASSANPQGNNEQYF.

A remark on this clonotype: Since a much larger clone is just one base distant, this may be a read error. The CDR3 bases are TGTGCCCGCAGGAGCGAAAGCGGGAGCCGTTTGTTCTTC. This codes for CARRSESGSRLFF. V is TRBV2 and J is TRBJ2-1; 8 nucleotides align to TRBD2. Germline CDR1 reads SNHLY; CDR2 reads FYNNEI. This CDR3 has 13 residues.

This clonotype was seen more than once but under ten times. The junction departs from germline at one end; a sequencing error may be responsible. J is TRBJ2-7 and V is TRBV12-3 or TRBV12-4, with D tentatively TRBD1 (6 bases). The CDR3 contains 13 residues. In DNA, the CDR3 is TGTGCCAGCAGCTCTACAGGGTCCTACAAGCAGTACTTC. This encodes CASSSTGSYKQYF.

This clonotype has only a few counts. The rearrangement links TRBV5-1 to TRBJ2-1; 8 nucleotides match TRBD2. J gave up 12 bases and V 1 base, and 12 bases lay outside the gene matches. Germline-derived CDR1 and CDR2 are SGHRS and YFSETQ. This CDR3 spans 15 amino acids. The chain's CDR3 is CASSLTSGSPGGQFF. CDR3 bases: TGCGCCAGCAGCTTGACTAGCGGTTCACCCGGGGGGCAGTTCTTC.

The V and J genes are TRBV9 and TRBJ2-2; D assignment may be TRBD1 or TRBD2 (5 bases each). Trimming removed 4 bases at V and 4 bases at J, with 20 bases between. The CDR3 runs to 17 residues. Germline CDR1 SGDLS, CDR2 YYNGEE. CDR3 region: CASSPRGDAIGTGELFF. CDR3 nucleotide sequence: TGTGCCAGCAGCCCCCGAGGGGATGCGATCGGCACCGGGGAGCTGTTTTTT.

This clonotype appeared a few times. The V call is TRBV28, the J call TRBJ2-3; D may be TRBD2 (7 bases). V shed 8 bases and J shed 11 bases, with 14 bases lying between them. Germline lookup yields CDR1 MDHEN and CDR2 SYDVKM. The CDR3 covers 11 residues. CDR3: CASGGGAGQYF. Written as DNA, the CDR3 is TGTGCCAGCGGGGGGGGGGCGGGGCAGTATTTT. The full variable domain, rest sourced from reference TRBV28 and TRBJ2-3, is DVKVTQSSRYLVKRTGEKVFLECVQDMDHENMFWYRQDPGLGLRLIYFSYDVKMKEKGDIPEGYSVSREKKERFSLILESASTNQTSMYLCASGGGAGQYFGPGTRLTVL.

The sample holds a few counts of this clonotype. V gene TRBV5-1 combines with J gene TRBJ2-1; 8 bases are shared with TRBD2. Looked up from germline, CDR1 is SGHRS and CDR2 is YFSETQ. This CDR3 has 15 residues. Trimming at V came to 6 bases and at J to 8 bases, leaving 13 bases not matched to a gene. The CDR3 region has the DNA TGCGCCAGCACCCCAACGGGAGGGTTTTCGGATGAGCAGTTCTTC. This codes for CASTPTGGFSDEQFF.

The chain recombines TRBV5-1 with TRBJ2-3; 9 bases are shared with TRBD2. V dropped 4 bases and J dropped 0; count of bases not matched to a gene: 6. CDR1 SGHRS and CDR2 YFSETQ come from the germline V gene. The CDR3 spans 16 residues. This CDR3 is CASSVNAGGSTDTQYF. In nucleotides, the CDR3 is TGCGCCAGCAGCGTTAACGCGGGAGGGAGCACAGATACGCAGTATTTT.

This clonotype has only a few counts. This chain connects TRBV2 to TRBJ1-3; D is unresolved. The CDR3 is 15 residues long. Germline V CDR1 and CDR2: SNHLY, FYNNEI. The V gene lost 5 bases and the J gene lost 0 bases, with 11 bases spanning the gap. This chain's CDR3 is CASSLQLHSGNTIYF. The CDR3 DNA is TGTGCCAGCAGTCTACAGCTCCACTCTGGAAACACCATATATTTT.

This rearrangement joins TRBV12-3 or TRBV12-4 to TRBJ2-7, with D perhaps matching TRBD1 or TRBD2 (7 bases each). This CDR3 is 16 amino acids long. Trimming took 3 bases from V and 7 from J, leaving 22 bases between them. For the CDR3, the DNA is TGTGCCAGCAGTTTCTTCAATACTCGACAGGGAGGGGAGCAGTACTTC. This gives the protein CASSFFNTRQGGEQYF.

The V gene is TRBV6-1, the J gene TRBJ1-1; 7 bases are shared with TRBD1. In germline, CDR1 is MNHNS, CDR2 SASEGT. The J segment lost 0 bases and the V segment lost 10 bases, leaving 8 bases of the junction unmatched. The CDR3 length is 14 residues. CDR3 sequence reads: CATKTGRMNTEAFF. The CDR3 DNA is TGTGCCACCAAGACAGGGCGGATGAACACTGAAGCTTTCTTT.

The gene calls are TRBV10-2 and TRBJ2-1; 11 bases fit TRBD2. The length of the CDR3 is 15 residues. CDR1 is WSHSY, CDR2 SAAADI, per germline. With V trimmed by 10 bases and J by 4 bases, 9 bases remained unmatched. Here the CDR3 DNA reads TGCGCCATCCTCACTAGCGGGGGAGATTACAATGAGCAGTTCTTC. Amino acids: CAILTSGGDYNEQFF.

This sequence joins TRBV4-1 and TRBJ1-2, with D unclear. The CDR3 is 14 amino acids. V was shortened by 1 base and J by 2 bases, with 8 bases between the two germline ends. Germline V gene sequence: CDR1 MGHRA, CDR2 YSYEKL. The CDR3 sequence is CASSQVDINYGYTF. DNA of the CDR3: TGCGCCAGCAGCCAAGTCGATATCAACTATGGCTACACCTTC.